A single sample is the source of the 4 T cell receptor beta chains below, sequenced in a study of cytomegalovirus exposure and HLA in healthy donors. Sequencing was performed with immunoSEQ multiplex PCR; in TCRdb, only in-frame clones are kept and a portion is missing. The sample includes some 140,000 clones, 80% to 90% of them seen just once. The sample was PBMCs. The receptors shown here come from a man aged 18 to 29 in good health and CMV-seropositive.

The chain employs TRBV6-6 and TRBJ1-3; possibly TRBD1 for D (5 bases). Germline-derived CDR1 and CDR2 are MNHNY and SVGAGI (reference sequence). V was clipped by 4 bases and J by 2 bases, with 12 bases between them. The CDR3 totals 15 residues. CDR3: CASSSRQGTGNTIYF. The CDR3 DNA reads TGTGCCAGCAGTTCCCGTCAGGGAACTGGAAACACCATATATTTT.

The chain links TRBV6-5 to TRBJ1-4; 8 nucleotides agree with TRBD1. This CDR3 is built from 15 residues. Germline-derived CDR1 and CDR2 are MNHEY and SVGAGI. Trimming at V came to 5 bases and at J to 5 bases, leaving 7 bases not matched to a gene. The CDR3 loop is CASSTQGARNEKLFF. The CDR3 nucleotides are TGTGCCAGCAGTACTCAGGGGGCCAGGAATGAAAAACTGTTTTTT.

V is TRBV30 and J is TRBJ2-7; TRBD2 agrees at 8 bases. Unmatched junction bases numbered 10, after V lost 5 bases and J lost 4 bases. The V gene's germline CDR1 is GTSNPN and CDR2 SVGIG (reference sequence). CDR3 size: 14 residues. CDR3 amino acids: CAWSRAGVLYEQYF. Here the CDR3 DNA reads TGTGCCTGGTCTCGAGCGGGAGTCCTTTACGAGCAGTACTTC.

The chain is built from TRBV5-1 and TRBJ2-7; TRBD2 matches at 11 bases. The J segment lost 1 base and the V segment lost 5 bases, leaving 2 bases of the junction unmatched. CDR3 length: 14 residues. Germline V lookup: CDR1 SGHRS, CDR2 YFSETQ. CDR3 nucleotides: TGCGCCAGCAGGGCTAGCGGGGGGTCCTACGAGCAGTACTTC. Amino acids: CASRASGGSYEQYF.